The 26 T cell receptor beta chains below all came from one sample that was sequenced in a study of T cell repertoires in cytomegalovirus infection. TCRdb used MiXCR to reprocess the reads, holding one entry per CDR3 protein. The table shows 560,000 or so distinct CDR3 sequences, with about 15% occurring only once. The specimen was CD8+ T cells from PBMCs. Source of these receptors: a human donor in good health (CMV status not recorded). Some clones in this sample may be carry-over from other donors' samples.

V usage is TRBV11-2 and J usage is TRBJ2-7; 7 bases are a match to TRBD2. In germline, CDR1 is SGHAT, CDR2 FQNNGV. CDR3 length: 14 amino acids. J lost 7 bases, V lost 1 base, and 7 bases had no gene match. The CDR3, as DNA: TGTGCCAGCAGCTTAGTGGGGGGGGTTGAAGAGCAGTACTTC. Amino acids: CASSLVGGVEEQYF.

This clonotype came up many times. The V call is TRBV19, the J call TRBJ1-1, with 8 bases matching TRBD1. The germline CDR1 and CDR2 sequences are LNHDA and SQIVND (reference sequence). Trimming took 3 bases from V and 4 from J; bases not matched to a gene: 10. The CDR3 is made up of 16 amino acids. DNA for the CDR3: TGTGCCAGTAGTATCTGGCAGGGGGCAGGGAGCACTGAAGCTTTCTTT. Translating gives CASSIWQGAGSTEAFF.

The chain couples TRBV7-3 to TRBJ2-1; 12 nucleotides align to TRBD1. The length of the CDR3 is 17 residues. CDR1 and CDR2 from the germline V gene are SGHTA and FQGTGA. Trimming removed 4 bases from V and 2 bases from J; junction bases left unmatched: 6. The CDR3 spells CASSSGTGGGPYNEQFF. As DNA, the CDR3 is TGTGCCAGCAGCTCCGGGACAGGGGGCGGCCCCTACAATGAGCAGTTCTTC.

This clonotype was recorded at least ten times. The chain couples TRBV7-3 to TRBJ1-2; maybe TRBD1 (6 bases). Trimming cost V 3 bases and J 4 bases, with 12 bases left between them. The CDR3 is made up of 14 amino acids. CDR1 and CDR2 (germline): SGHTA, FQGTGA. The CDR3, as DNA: TGTGCCAGCAGCTTGCTGGGACACCTCTATGGCTACACCTTC. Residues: CASSLLGHLYGYTF.

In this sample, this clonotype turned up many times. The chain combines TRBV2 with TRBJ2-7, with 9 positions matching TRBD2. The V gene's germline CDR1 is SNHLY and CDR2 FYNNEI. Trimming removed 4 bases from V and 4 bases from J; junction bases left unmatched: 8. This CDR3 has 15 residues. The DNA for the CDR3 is TGTGCCAGCAGTGGTTGGGTTAGCGGGGGATACGAGCAGTACTTC. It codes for CASSGWVSGGYEQYF. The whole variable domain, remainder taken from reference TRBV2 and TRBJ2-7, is EPEVTQTPSHQVTQMGQEVILRCVPISNHLYFYWYRQILGQKVEFLVSFYNNEISEKSEIFDDQFSVERPDGSNFTLKIRSTKLEDSAMYFCASSGWVSGGYEQYFGPGTRLTVT.

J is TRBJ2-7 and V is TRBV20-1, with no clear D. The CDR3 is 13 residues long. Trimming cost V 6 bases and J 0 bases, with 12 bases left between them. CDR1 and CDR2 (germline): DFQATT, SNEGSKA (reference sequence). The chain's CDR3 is CSASRSDSYEQYF. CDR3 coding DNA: TGCAGTGCATCCAGGTCTGACTCCTACGAGCAGTACTTC.

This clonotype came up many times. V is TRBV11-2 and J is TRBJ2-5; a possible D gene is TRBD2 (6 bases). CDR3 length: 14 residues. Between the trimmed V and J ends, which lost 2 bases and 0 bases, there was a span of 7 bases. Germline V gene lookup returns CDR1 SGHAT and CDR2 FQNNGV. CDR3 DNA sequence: TGTGCCAGCAGCTTATGGGGGGACCAAGAGACCCAGTACTTC. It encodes CASSLWGDQETQYF.

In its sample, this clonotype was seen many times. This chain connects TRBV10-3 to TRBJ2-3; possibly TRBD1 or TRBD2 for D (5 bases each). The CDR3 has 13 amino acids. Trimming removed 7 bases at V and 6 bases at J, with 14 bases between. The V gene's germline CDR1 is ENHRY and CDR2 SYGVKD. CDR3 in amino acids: CAIMGPLQDTQYF. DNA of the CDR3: TGTGCCATCATGGGACCGCTGCAGGATACGCAGTATTTT.

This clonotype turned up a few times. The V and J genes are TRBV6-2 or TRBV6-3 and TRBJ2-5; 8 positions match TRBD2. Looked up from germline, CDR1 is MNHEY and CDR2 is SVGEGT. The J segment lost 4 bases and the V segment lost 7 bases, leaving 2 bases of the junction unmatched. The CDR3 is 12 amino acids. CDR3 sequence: CASKTSAETQYF. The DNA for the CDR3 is TGTGCCAGCAAGACTAGCGCAGAGACCCAGTACTTC.

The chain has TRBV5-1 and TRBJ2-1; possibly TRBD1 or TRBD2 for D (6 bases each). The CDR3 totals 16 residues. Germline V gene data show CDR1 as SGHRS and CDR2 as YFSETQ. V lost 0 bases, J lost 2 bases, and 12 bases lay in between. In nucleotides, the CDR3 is TGCGCCAGCAGCTTGGGCGGGACACCTACCTACAATGAGCAGTTCTTC. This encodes CASSLGGTPTYNEQFF.

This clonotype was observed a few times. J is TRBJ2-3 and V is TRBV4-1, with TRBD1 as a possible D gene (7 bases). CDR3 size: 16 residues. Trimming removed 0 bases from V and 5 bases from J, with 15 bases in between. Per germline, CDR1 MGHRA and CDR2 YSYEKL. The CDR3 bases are TGCGCCAGCAGCCAAGAGCCCGGCAGGGGGGTAGATACGCAGTATTTT. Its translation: CASSQEPGRGVDTQYF.

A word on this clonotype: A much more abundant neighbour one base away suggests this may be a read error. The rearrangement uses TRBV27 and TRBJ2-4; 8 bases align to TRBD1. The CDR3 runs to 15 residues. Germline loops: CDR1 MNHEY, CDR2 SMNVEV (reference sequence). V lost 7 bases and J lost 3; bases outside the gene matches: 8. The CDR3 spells CASTGLGQDKNIQYF. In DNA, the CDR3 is TGTGCCAGCACGGGCCTGGGACAGGACAAAAACATTCAGTACTTC.

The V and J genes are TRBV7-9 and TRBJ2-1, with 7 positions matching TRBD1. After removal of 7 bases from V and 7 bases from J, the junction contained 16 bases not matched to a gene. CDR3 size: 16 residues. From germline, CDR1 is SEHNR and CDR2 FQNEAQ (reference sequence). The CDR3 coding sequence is TGTGCCAGCATCCTAACTTCCGGGACAGTCAAGAATGAGCAGTTCTTC. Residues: CASILTSGTVKNEQFF. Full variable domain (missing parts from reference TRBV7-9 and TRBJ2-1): DTGVSQNPRHKITKRGQNVTFRCDPISEHNRLYWYRQTLGQGPEFLTYFQNEAQLEKSRLLSDRFSAERPKGSFSTLEIQRTEQGDSAMYLCASILTSGTVKNEQFFGPGTRLTVL.

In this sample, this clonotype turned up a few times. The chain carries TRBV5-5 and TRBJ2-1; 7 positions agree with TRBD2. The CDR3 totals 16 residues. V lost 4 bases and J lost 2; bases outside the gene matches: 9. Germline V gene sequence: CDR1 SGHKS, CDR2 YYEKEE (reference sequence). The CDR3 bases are TGTGCCAGCAGCCCCCCCGGACTAGTGGCCTACAATGAGCAGTTCTTC. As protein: CASSPPGLVAYNEQFF. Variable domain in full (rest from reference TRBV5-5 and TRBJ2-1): DAGVTQSPTHLIKTRGQQVTLRCSPISGHKSVSWYQQVLGQGPQFIFQYYEKEERGRGNFPDRFSARQFPNYSSELNVNALLLGDSALYLCASSPPGLVAYNEQFFGPGTRLTVL.

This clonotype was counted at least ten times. The CDR3 DNA reads TGTGCCAGCATCATACAGGGCCCCGGATTTTACAATGAGCAGTTCTTC. This codes for CASIIQGPGFYNEQFF. This chain connects TRBV7-9 to TRBJ2-1; D might be TRBD1 (6 bases). The CDR3 extends over 16 amino acids. Germline-derived CDR1 and CDR2 are SEHNR and FQNEAQ (reference sequence). Trimming cost V 7 bases and J 4 bases, with 20 bases left between them.

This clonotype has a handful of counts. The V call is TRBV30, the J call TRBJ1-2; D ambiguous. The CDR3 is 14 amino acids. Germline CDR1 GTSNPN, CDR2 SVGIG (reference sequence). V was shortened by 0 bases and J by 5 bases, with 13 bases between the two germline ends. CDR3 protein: CAWSVPASSYGYTF. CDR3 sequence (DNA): TGTGCCTGGAGTGTACCGGCTTCCTCTTATGGCTACACCTTC.

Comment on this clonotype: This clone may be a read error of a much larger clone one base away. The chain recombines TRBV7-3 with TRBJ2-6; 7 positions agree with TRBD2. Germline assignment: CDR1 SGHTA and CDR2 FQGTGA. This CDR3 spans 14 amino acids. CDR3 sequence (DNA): TGTGCCAGCACCCCGGGTACGGGGGGCAACGTCCTGACTTTC. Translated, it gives CASTPGTGGNVLTF.

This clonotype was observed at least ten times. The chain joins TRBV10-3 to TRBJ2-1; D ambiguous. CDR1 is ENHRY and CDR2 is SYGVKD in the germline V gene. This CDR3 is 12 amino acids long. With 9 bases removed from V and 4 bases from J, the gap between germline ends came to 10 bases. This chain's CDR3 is CAIMDQYNEQFF. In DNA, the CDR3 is TGTGCCATAATGGACCAGTACAATGAGCAGTTCTTC.

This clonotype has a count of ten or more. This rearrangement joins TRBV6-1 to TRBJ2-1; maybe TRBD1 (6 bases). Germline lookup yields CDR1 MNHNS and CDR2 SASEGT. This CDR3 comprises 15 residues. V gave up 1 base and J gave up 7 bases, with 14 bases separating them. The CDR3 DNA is TGTGCCAGCAGTGAAGGTCAGGGGTTTGGGAATGAGCAGTTCTTC. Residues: CASSEGQGFGNEQFF.

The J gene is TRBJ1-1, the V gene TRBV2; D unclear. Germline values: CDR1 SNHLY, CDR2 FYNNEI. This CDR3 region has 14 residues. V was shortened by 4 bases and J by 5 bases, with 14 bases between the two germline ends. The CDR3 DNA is TGTGCCAGCAGTGTTGCCCAAGCTAGGACTGAAGCTTTCTTT. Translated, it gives CASSVAQARTEAFF.

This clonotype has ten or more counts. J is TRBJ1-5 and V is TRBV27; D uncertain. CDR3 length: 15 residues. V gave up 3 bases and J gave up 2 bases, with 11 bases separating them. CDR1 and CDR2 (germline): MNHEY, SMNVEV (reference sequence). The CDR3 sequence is CASSFGWEGNQPQHF. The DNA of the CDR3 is TGTGCCAGCAGTTTCGGGTGGGAAGGCAATCAGCCCCAGCATTTT.

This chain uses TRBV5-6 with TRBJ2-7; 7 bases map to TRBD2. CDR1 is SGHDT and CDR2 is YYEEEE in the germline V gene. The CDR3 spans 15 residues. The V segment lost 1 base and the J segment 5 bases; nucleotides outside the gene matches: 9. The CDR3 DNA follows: TGTGCCAGCAGCTTGAAGTGGGAGGGGATCCACGAGCAGTACTTC. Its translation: CASSLKWEGIHEQYF.

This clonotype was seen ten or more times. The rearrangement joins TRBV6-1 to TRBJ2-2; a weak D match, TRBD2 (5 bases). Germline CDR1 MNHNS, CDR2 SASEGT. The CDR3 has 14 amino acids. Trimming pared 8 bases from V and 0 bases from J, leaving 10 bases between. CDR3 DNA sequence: TGTGCCAGCCAGCGGAGGTCGAACACCGGGGAGCTGTTTTTT. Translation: CASQRRSNTGELFF.

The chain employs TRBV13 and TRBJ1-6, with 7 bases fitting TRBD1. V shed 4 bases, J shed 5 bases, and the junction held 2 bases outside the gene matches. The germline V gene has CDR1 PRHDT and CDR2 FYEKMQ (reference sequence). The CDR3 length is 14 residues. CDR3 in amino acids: CASSSQGNNSPLHF. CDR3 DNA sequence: TGTGCCAGCAGCTCACAGGGGAATAATTCACCCCTCCACTTT.

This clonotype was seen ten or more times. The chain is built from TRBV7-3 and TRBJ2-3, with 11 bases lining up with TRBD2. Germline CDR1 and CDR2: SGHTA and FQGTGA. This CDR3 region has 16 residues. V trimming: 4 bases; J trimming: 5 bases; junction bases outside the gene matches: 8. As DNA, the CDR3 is TGTGCCAGCAGCTCAATAGGGACTAGCGGCCTAGATACGCAGTATTTT. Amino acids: CASSSIGTSGLDTQYF.

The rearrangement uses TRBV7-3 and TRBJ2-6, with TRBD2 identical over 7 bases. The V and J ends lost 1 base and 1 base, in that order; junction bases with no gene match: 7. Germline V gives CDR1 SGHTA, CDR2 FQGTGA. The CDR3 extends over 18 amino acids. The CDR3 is CASSLKALGRSGANVLTF. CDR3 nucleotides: TGTGCCAGCAGCTTAAAGGCCCTCGGGAGGTCTGGGGCCAACGTCCTGACTTTC.